Below are 16 T cell receptor beta chains sequenced from a single sample in a study of cytomegalovirus exposure and HLA in healthy donors (TCRdb year 2017). Library generation was performed with the immunoSEQ multiplex PCR assay. For the multiplex PCR, a mixture combining 60 forward primers for TCR Vbeta segments and 13 reverse primers for TCR Jbeta segments was used. In its TCRdb copy, this immuneACCESS table keeps in-frame sequences only and misses some clones. Where compared with another copy, unresolved V genes explain less than half of these, and the others have no known cause. Present in this sample are about 200,000 clones, 79% of which were seen just once. The ten top clones hold around 0.42% of the sample. The sequenced material came from PBMCs. These receptors all stem from a male donor in good health and CMV-seropositive.

J is TRBJ2-1 and V is TRBV12-5, with 8 bases that match TRBD2. The CDR3 is 15 residues long. V shed 1 base, J shed 4 bases, and the junction held 3 bases outside the gene matches. Germline CDR1 LGHNT, CDR2 FRNRAP. This chain's CDR3 is CASGLDSGGYNEQFF. CDR3 DNA: TGTGCTAGTGGTTTGGACAGCGGGGGTTACAATGAGCAGTTCTTC.

V usage is TRBV18 and J usage is TRBJ2-1; 11 bases fit TRBD2. The CDR3 covers 20 residues. Trimming removed 3 bases from V and 0 bases from J; junction bases left unmatched: 13. Germline values: CDR1 KGHSH, CDR2 LQKENI. Here the CDR3 DNA reads TGTGCCAGCTCACCGATGGGGACTAGCGGTGGAAGAAGCTCCTACAATGAGCAGTTCTTC. Amino acids: CASSPMGTSGGRSSYNEQFF.

The chain joins TRBV19 to TRBJ1-5; D is uncertain. Between the trimmed V and J ends, which lost 6 bases and 6 bases, there was a span of 18 bases. This CDR3 region has 15 residues. Germline V gene data show CDR1 as LNHDA and CDR2 as SQIVND (reference sequence). CDR3 loop: CASRPDFAYPQPQHF. For the CDR3, the DNA is TGTGCCAGTAGACCGGACTTCGCTTATCCTCAGCCCCAGCATTTT.

The chain couples TRBV7-2 to TRBJ1-4; 7 bases align to TRBD1. V lost 5 bases and J lost 5; bases outside the gene matches: 11. CDR3 size: 16 residues. Germline values: CDR1 SGHTA, CDR2 FQGNSA. The CDR3 protein is CASSVTWDRRNEKLFF. The CDR3 nucleotides are TGTGCCAGCAGCGTAACTTGGGACAGACGAAATGAAAAACTGTTTTTT.

The J gene is TRBJ2-2, the V gene TRBV7-9; 9 bases fit TRBD2. The CDR3 contains 16 residues. Looked up from germline, CDR1 is SEHNR and CDR2 is FQNEAQ (reference sequence). Losses at the gene ends were 2 bases for V and 8 bases for J; bases not matched to a gene: 9. The CDR3 spells CASSLLRGGQEGELFF. CDR3 bases: TGTGCCAGCAGCTTATTGCGGGGGGGCCAAGAAGGGGAGCTGTTTTTT. The full variable domain, with the rest looked up from reference TRBV7-9 and TRBJ2-2, is DTGVSQNPRHKITKRGQNVTFRCDPISEHNRLYWYRQTLGQGPEFLTYFQNEAQLEKSRLLSDRFSAERPKGSFSTLEIQRTEQGDSAMYLCASSLLRGGQEGELFFGEGSRLTVL.

The chain links TRBV18 to TRBJ1-1; TRBD1 is a possible D gene (5 bases). This CDR3 spans 14 amino acids. The germline CDR1 and CDR2 sequences are KGHSH and LQKENI. The V gene lost 0 bases and the J gene lost 10 bases, with 15 bases spanning the gap. The CDR3 loop is CASSPPSQGGGAFF. The CDR3 DNA reads as TGTGCCAGCTCACCACCCTCCCAGGGCGGTGGAGCTTTCTTT.

This chain connects TRBV7-3 to TRBJ2-1; TRBD2 agrees at 9 bases. The CDR3 consists of 15 residues. Germline loops: CDR1 SGHTA, CDR2 FQGTGA. V lost 2 bases and J lost 5; bases outside the gene matches: 4. CDR3 sequence (DNA): TGTGCCAGCAGCTTATCTAGCGGGGCTCACAATGAGCAGTTCTTC. It codes for CASSLSSGAHNEQFF.

CDR3 bases: TGTGCCAGCAGCTTGGCGGGAGGCAGTAGAAATCAGCCCCAGCATTTT. It codes for CASSLAGGSRNQPQHF. The genes are TRBV5-6 and TRBJ1-5; D not resolved. Germline V gene sequence: CDR1 SGHDT, CDR2 YYEEEE. The CDR3 is 16 residues long. V lost 0 bases, J lost 4 bases, and 14 bases lay in between.

This rearrangement joins TRBV5-6 to TRBJ2-1, with 12 bases identical to TRBD2. Looked up from germline, CDR1 is SGHDT and CDR2 is YYEEEE. This CDR3 contains 15 residues. The V and J ends lost 4 bases and 3 bases, in that order; junction bases with no gene match: 2. CDR3: CASSKTSGGYNEQFF. The CDR3 region has the DNA TGTGCCAGCAGCAAGACTAGCGGGGGCTACAATGAGCAGTTCTTC.

V is TRBV5-8 and J is TRBJ1-2; D unresolved. The CDR3 runs to 12 residues. Germline-derived CDR1 and CDR2 are SGHTS and YDEGEE. Trimming took off 1 base at V and 5 bases at J, with 6 bases between the two ends. The CDR3 DNA reads as TGTGCCAGCAGCTTGCAACAGTATGGCTACACCTTC. Its translation is CASSLQQYGYTF.

The chain's CDR3 is CASSSSSTDTQYF. The CDR3 DNA sequence: TGTGCCAGCAGCTCGTCTAGCACAGATACGCAGTATTTT. The V gene is TRBV9, the J gene TRBJ2-3, with D hard to call. In germline, CDR1 is SGDLS, CDR2 YYNGEE. The CDR3 loop spans 13 amino acids. Deletions cut 4 bases from V and 0 bases from J, with 6 bases between.

The chain employs TRBV4-3 and TRBJ1-2, with D perhaps matching TRBD1 (6 bases). Germline V gene lookup returns CDR1 LGHNA and CDR2 YSLEER. CDR3 length: 15 residues. Trimming shortened V by 0 bases and J by 4 bases, and 12 bases separated the two germline ends. The CDR3 is CASSQEARTAYGYTF. The CDR3, as DNA: TGCGCCAGCAGCCAAGAAGCGCGGACAGCCTATGGCTACACCTTC.

This chain links TRBV9 with TRBJ1-1; the D is unclear. In germline, CDR1 is SGDLS, CDR2 YYNGEE. V shed 4 bases and J shed 4 bases, with 14 bases lying between them. The CDR3 spans 14 residues. CDR3: CASSLRGGTTEAFF. The CDR3 DNA follows: TGTGCCAGCAGCCTCCGGGGAGGAACCACTGAAGCTTTCTTT.

This clone was seen a handful of times. The chain links TRBV28 to TRBJ2-7; D unclear. In germline, CDR1 is MDHEN, CDR2 SYDVKM. V lost 1 base to trimming and J lost 5 bases, with 15 bases between them. This CDR3 is built from 15 residues. CDR3 in DNA: TGTGCCAGCAGTTTATTCGTCGGGTCCTTCGACGAGCAGTACTTC. It specifies CASSLFVGSFDEQYF.

The V call is TRBV6-6, the J call TRBJ2-4, with D perhaps TRBD2 (6 bases). Germline V gene sequence: CDR1 MNHNY, CDR2 SVGAGI (reference sequence). The CDR3 has 15 residues. This CDR3 is CACRDLVSAKNIQYF. The CDR3 nucleotides are TGTGCGTGCCGGGACTTAGTTTCCGCCAAAAACATTCAGTACTTC.

This clone has just one count. The CDR3 spells CASKETSQGGDTQYF. The CDR3 DNA sequence: TGTGCCAGCAAAGAGACGTCCCAGGGCGGAGATACGCAGTATTTT. The rearrangement links TRBV19 to TRBJ2-3; a weak D match, TRBD1 (5 bases). The V end was cut by 9 bases, the J end by 5 bases, with 21 bases between. Per germline, CDR1 LNHDA and CDR2 SQIVND (reference sequence). The CDR3 has 15 residues.